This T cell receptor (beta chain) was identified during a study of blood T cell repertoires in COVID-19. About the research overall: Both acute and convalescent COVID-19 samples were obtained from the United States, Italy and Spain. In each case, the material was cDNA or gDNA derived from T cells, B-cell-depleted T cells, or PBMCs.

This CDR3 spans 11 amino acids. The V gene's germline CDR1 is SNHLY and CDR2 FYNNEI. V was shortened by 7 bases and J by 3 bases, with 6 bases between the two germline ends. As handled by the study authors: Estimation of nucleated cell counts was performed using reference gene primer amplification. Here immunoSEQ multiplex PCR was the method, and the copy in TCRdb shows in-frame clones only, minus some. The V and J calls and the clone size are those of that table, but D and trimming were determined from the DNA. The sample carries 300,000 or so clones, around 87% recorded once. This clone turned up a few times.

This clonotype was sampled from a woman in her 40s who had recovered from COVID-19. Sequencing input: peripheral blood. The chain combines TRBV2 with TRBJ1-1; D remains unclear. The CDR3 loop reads CASTSDTEAFF. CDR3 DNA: TGTGCCAGCACTTCAGACACTGAAGCTTTCTTT.